What follows describes a single T cell receptor beta chain. Its target is not known. Other nucleotide sequences in the sample specify the same CDR3. This sample stems from a study of shared clonotypes between healthy human individuals. Whole-study findings and limits: Unshared clonotypes carried lower generation probabilities than those common to all four donors.

Using immunoSEQ multiplex PCR, the repertoire was profiled, and TCRdb retains in-frame clones only, with some absent. This table holds about 670,000 clones, roughly 78% found once. V lost 3 bases, J lost 4 bases, and 5 bases lay in between. This CDR3 has 11 amino acids. From germline, CDR1 is SGHRS and CDR2 YFSETQ. The sequenced material came from memory CD4+ T cells sorted from blood. The subset was: CD45RA-negative fraction. This rearrangement joins TRBV5-1 to TRBJ2-7; the D gene is possibly TRBD1 (5 bases). The sequence came from a woman in her 30s in good health. DNA of the CDR3: TGCGCCAGCAGCTCAGGGTACGAGCAGTACTTC. Its translation: CASSSGYEQYF.